The source of this T cell receptor (beta chain) is a study of blood T cells in healthy people across ages. Study-wide points: Both higher diversity and more naive CD4+ cells marked long-lived donors when set against aged donors. Donor CMV status was unknown, possibly confounding expanded clonotype changes.

V lost 7 bases and J lost 9; bases outside the gene matches: 11. CDR1 and CDR2 from the germline V gene are SSHAT and FNYEAQ (reference sequence). The CDR3 loop spans 14 amino acids. A second about 7 to 12 cycle PCR used barcoded and J-beta primers. Sequencing recovered at least 2.5 million CDR3-containing paired-end reads from each sample. MiXCR, applied by TCRdb to the 5' RACE reads, yields one record per CDR3 protein. The sample carries about 1,500,000 distinct CDR3 sequences, 28% recorded once. In the case of this clonotype: The antigen remains unidentified.

Each donor had around 10 milliliters of peripheral blood drawn. Sequencing used blood. V is TRBV7-7 and J is TRBJ2-1, with 8 bases matching TRBD1. The source of this sequence is a woman younger than 45 in good health. The CDR3 nucleotides read TGTGCCAGCAACAAAGCGACAGGGGTCGGTGAGCAGTTCTTC. Translation: CASNKATGVGEQFF.